The clone carrying this TCR beta chain was counted between two and nine times. The PCR had 60 Vbeta and 13 Jbeta primers. TCRdb keeps only in-frame clones here, not all; method: immunoSEQ multiplex PCR. Here the sample spans about 130,000 clones, roughly three quarters being singletons. The sample originates from a study of cytomegalovirus exposure and HLA in healthy donors. CDR3 length equals 14 residues. V dropped 5 bases and J dropped 0 bases, with 11 bases sitting between them. Germline CDR1 is SGHAT and CDR2 is FQNNGV. The sequence derives from a man between 25 and 39 years old in good health and CMV-seronegative. The sample comprised PBMCs. The V call is TRBV11-2, the J call TRBJ2-7, with unresolved D. Here the CDR3 reads CASSRYSSSYEQYF. CDR3 nucleotide sequence: TGTGCCAGCAGCCGCTACAGTAGCTCCTACGAGCAGTACTTC.